The T cell receptor (beta chain) described here comes from a study of blood T cells in healthy people across ages. Points from the study as a whole: The authors considered diversity estimates from one million T cells to be underestimates. Donors of long life had a larger count of naive CD4+ cells and greater diversity than aged donors.

In regard to this clonotype: Its antigen is unknown.

A second PCR of about 7 to 12 cycles used a sample-barcoded 5' primer and a J-beta primer mix. TCRdb recomputed calls from the 5' RACE reads with MiXCR, one row per CDR3 protein. There are roughly 900,000 distinct CDR3 sequences in the sample; 40% to 60% occur only once, and about an eighth lies in the top ten. Healthy Caucasian individuals from Russia aged roughly 6 to 95 served as donors. The ends lost 3 bases at V and 5 bases at J; junction bases unmatched: 6. There are 15 residues in the CDR3. CDR1 is SGDLS and CDR2 is YYNGEE in the germline V gene. The sequencing sample was made of blood. The genes are TRBV9 and TRBJ1-5, with 9 bases aligning to TRBD1. The source is a man aged 30 to 39 in good health. The CDR3 sequence: CASSATGDRDQPQHF. The CDR3 DNA reads as TGTGCCAGCAGCGCCACAGGGGACAGGGATCAGCCCCAGCATTTT.